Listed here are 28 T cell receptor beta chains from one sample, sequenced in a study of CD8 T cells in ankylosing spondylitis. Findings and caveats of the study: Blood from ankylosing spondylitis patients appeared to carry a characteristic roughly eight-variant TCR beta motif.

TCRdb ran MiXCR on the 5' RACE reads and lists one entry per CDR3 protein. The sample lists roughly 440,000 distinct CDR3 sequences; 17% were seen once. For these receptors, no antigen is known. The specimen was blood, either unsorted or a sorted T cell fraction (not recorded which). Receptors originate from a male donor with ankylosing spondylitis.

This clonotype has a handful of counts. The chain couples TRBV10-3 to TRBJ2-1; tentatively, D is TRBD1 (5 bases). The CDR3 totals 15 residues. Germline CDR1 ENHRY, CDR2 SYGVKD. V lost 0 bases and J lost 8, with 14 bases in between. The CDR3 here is CAISESTAGYDEQFF. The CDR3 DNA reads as TGTGCCATCAGTGAGTCAACCGCAGGGTATGATGAGCAGTTCTTC.

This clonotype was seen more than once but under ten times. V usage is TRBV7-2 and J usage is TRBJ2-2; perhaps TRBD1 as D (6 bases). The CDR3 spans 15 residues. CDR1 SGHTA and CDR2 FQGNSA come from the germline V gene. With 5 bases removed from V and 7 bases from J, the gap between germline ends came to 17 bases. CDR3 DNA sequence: TGTGCCAGCAGCCCCGGTGGGGGCGCAGGCGGGGAGCTGTTTTTT. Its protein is CASSPGGGAGGELFF. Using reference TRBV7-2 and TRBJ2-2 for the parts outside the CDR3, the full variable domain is GAGVSQSPSNKVTEKGKDVELRCDPISGHTALYWYRQSLGQGLEFLIYFQGNSAPDKSGLPSDRFSAERTGGSVSTLTIQRTQQEDSAVYLCASSPGGGAGGELFFGEGSRLTVL.

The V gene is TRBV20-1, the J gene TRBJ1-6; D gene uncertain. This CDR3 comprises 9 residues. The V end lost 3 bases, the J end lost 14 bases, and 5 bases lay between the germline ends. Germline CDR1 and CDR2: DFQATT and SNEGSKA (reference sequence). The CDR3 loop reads CSASWALHF. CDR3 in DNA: TGCAGTGCTAGTTGGGCCCTCCACTTT.

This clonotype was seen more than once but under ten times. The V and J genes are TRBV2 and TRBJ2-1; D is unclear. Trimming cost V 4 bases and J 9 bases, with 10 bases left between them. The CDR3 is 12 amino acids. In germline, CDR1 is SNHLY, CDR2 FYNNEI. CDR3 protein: CASSVISGEQFF. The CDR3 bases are TGTGCCAGCAGTGTCATTTCTGGTGAGCAGTTCTTC.

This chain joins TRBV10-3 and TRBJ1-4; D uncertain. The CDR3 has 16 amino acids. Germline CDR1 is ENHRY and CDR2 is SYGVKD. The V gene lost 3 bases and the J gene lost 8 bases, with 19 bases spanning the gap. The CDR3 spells CAISDITPYQQEKLFF. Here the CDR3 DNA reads TGTGCCATCAGTGATATTACGCCCTACCAGCAGGAAAAACTGTTTTTT.

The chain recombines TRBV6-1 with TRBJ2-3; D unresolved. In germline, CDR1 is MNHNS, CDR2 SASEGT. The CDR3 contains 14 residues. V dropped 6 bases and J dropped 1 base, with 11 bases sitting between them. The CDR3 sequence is CASRRSWGTDTQYF. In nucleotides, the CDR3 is TGTGCCAGCAGGCGCTCCTGGGGCACAGATACGCAGTATTTT.

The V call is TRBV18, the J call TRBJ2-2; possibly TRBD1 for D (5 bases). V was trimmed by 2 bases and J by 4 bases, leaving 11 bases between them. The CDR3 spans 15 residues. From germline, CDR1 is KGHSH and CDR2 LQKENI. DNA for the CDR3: TGTGCCAGCTCACCAAACACAGGAATCACCGGGGAGCTGTTTTTT. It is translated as CASSPNTGITGELFF.

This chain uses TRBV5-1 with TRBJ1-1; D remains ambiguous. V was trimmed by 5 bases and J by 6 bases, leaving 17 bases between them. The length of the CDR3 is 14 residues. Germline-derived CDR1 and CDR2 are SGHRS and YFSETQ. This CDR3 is CASSLLGSSAEAFF. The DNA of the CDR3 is TGCGCCAGCAGTCTGCTGGGTTCCTCGGCTGAAGCTTTCTTT.

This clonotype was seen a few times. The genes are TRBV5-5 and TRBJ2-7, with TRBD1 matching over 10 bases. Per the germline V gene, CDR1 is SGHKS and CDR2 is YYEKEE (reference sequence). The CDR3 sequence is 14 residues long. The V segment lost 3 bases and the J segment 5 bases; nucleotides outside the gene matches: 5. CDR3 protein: CASSSWTGGHEQYF. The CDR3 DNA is TGTGCCAGCAGCTCTTGGACAGGGGGACACGAGCAGTACTTC.

The CDR3, as DNA: TGTGCCAGCAGCCGAGGGGGCAGTCAGCCCCAGCATTTT. It encodes CASSRGGSQPQHF. The rearrangement uses TRBV6-1 and TRBJ1-5; the match to TRBD1 covers 7 bases. V was pared by 6 bases and J by 6 bases, with 5 bases of the junction left unmatched. This CDR3 has 13 amino acids. Germline values: CDR1 MNHNS, CDR2 SASEGT.

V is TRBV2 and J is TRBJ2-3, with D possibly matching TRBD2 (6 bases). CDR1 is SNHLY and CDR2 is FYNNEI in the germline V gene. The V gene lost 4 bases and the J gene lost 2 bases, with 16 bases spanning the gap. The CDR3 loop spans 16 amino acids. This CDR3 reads CASSVAGPDFTDTQYF. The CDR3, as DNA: TGTGCCAGCAGTGTGGCGGGGCCTGACTTCACAGATACGCAGTATTTT.

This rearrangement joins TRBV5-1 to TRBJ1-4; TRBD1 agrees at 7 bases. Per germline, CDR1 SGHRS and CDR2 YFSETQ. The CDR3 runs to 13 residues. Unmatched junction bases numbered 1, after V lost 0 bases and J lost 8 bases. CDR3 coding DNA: TGCGCCAGCAGCTTGGGGGACAGAGAAAAACTGTTTTTT. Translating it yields CASSLGDREKLFF.

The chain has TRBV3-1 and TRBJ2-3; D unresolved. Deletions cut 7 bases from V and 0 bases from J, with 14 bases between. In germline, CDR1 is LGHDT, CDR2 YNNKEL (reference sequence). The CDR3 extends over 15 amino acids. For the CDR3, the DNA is TGTGCCAGCACCCCTACTGGCAAGAGCACAGATACGCAGTATTTT. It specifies CASTPTGKSTDTQYF.

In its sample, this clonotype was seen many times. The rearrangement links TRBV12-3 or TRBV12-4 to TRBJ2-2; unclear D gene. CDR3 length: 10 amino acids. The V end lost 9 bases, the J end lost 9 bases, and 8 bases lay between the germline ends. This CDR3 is CASAWWELFF. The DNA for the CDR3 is TGTGCCAGTGCTTGGTGGGAGCTGTTTTTT.

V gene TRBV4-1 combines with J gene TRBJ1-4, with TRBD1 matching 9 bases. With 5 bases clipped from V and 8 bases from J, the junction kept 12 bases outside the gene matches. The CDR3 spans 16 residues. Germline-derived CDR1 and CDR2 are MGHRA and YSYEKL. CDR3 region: CASSSGTGSNREKLFF. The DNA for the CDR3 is TGCGCCAGCAGCTCCGGGACAGGGAGTAATCGGGAAAAACTGTTTTTT.

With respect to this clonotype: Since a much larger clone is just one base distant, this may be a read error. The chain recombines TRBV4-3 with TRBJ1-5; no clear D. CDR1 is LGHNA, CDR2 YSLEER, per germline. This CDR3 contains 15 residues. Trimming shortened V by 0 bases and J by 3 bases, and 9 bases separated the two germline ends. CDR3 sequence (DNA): TGCGCCAGCAGCCAAGATAGCCGTAACAATCAGCCCCAGCATTTT. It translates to CASSQDSRNNQPQHF.

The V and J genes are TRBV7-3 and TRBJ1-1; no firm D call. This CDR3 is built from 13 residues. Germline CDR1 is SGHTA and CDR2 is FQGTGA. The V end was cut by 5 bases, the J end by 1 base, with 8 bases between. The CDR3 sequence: CASSPDANTEAFF. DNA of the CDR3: TGTGCCAGCAGCCCAGATGCGAACACTGAAGCTTTCTTT.

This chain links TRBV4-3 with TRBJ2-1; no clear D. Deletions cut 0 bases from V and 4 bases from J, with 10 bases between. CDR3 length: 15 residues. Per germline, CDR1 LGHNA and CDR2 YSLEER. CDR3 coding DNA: TGCGCCAGCAGCCAAGATAGAGTGGGATACAATGAGCAGTTCTTC. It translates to CASSQDRVGYNEQFF.

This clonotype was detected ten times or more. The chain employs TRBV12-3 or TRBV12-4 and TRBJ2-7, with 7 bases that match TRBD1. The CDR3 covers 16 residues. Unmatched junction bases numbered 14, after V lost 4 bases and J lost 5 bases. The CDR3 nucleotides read TGTGCCAGCAGTTCCACCGACAGGGTTATTTTCAACGAGCAGTACTTC. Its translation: CASSSTDRVIFNEQYF.

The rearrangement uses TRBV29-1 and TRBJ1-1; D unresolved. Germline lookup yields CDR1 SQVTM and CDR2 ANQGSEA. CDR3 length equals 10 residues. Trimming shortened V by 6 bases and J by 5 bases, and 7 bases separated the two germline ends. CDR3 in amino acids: CSVVGTEAFF. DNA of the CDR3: TGCAGCGTCGTGGGGACTGAAGCTTTCTTT.

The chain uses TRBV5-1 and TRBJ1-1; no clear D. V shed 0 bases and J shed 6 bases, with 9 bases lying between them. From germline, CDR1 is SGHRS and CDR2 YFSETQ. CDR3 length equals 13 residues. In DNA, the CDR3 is TGCGCCAGCAGCTTGGCCCCCCCCCCTGAAGCTTTCTTT. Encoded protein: CASSLAPPPEAFF.

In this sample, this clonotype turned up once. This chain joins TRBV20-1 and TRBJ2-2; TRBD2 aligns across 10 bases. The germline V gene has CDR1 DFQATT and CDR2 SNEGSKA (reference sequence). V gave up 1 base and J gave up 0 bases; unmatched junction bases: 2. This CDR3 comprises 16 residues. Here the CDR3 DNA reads TGCAGTGCTAGAGGGAGCGGGGGGGCGAACACCGGGGAGCTGTTTTTT. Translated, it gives CSARGSGGANTGELFF.

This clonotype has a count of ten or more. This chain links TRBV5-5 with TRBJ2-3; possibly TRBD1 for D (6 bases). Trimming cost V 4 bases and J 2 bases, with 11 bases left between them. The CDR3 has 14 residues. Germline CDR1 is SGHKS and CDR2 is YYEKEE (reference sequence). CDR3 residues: CASSPWTDTDTQYF. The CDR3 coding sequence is TGTGCCAGCAGCCCGTGGACAGACACAGATACGCAGTATTTT.

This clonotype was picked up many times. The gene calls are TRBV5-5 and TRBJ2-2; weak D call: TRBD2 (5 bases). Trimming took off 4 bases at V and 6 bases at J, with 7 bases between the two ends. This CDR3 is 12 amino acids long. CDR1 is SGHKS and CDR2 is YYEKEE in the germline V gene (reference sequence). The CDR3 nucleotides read TGTGCCAGCAGCCGGAGGTCCGGGGAGCTGTTTTTT. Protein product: CASSRRSGELFF.

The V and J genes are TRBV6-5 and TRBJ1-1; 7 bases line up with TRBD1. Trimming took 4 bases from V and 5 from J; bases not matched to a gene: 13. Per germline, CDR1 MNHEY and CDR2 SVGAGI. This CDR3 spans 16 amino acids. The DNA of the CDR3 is TGTGCCAGCAGTTTAAACGCCGACAGGGTTCGGACTGAAGCTTTCTTT. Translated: CASSLNADRVRTEAFF.

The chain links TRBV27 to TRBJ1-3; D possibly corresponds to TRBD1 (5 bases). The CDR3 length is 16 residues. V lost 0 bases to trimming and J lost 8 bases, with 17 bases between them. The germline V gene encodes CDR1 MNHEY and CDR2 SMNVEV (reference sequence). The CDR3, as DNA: TGTGCCAGCAGTTTATCCCACACAGGCGCCGATTACACCATATATTTT. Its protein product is CASSLSHTGADYTIYF.

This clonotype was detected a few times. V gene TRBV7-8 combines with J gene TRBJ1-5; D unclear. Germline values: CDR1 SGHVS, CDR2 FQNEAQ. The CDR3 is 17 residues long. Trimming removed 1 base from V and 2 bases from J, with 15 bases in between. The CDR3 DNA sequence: TGTGCCAGCAGCTTAGGTGTGTCTATCCTGGGCAATCAGCCCCAGCATTTT. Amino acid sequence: CASSLGVSILGNQPQHF.

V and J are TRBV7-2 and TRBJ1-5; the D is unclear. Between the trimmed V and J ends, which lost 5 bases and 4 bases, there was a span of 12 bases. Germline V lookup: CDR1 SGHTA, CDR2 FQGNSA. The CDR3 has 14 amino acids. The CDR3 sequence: CASSTVHGNQPQHF. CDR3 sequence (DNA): TGTGCCAGCAGCACTGTCCACGGGAATCAGCCCCAGCATTTT. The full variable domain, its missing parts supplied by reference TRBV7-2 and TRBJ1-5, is GAGVSQSPSNKVTEKGKDVELRCDPISGHTALYWYRQSLGQGLEFLIYFQGNSAPDKSGLPSDRFSAERTGGSVSTLTIQRTQQEDSAVYLCASSTVHGNQPQHFGDGTRLSIL.